Listed here are 19 T cell receptor beta chains from one sample, sequenced in a study of regulatory T cells in long-lasting Graves disease. Construction of the TCR beta libraries employed iRepertoire HTBI primers in conjunction with Arm-PCR of CDR3 regions. TCRdb recomputed calls from the multiplex PCR reads with MiXCR, one row per CDR3 protein. In the table there are approximately 360,000 distinct CDR3 sequences, about an eighth of which are singletons. Time point of the sample: newly diagnosed GD, antithyroid drugs for less than 3 months. Following extraction of RNA from PBMCs, that RNA was used to make the TCR library. This sample was also put to use in a study of T cells in Graves' hyperthyroidism and ophthalmopathy.

Sequences were derived from peripheral blood mononuclear cells (PBMCs), sampled at new diagnosis, from a patient treated with antithyroid drugs. The receptors come from a woman between 18 and 29 years old with Graves disease.

Many counts were recorded for this clonotype. This chain connects TRBV12-3 or TRBV12-4 to TRBJ1-5; D is undetermined. With 6 bases removed from V and 0 bases from J, the gap between germline ends came to 9 bases. The CDR3 runs 14 residues. The CDR3 is CASRGIHSNQPQHF. CDR3 nucleotides: TGTGCCAGCAGGGGGATTCATAGCAATCAGCCCCAGCATTTT.

This clonotype was seen repeatedly, ten times or more. In DNA, the CDR3 is TGTGCCAGCAGCTCCCTTCCGGGACTAGCGGGAGGAGCGTACAATGAGCAGTTCTTC. Translated: CASSSLPGLAGGAYNEQFF. The rearrangement links TRBV7-9 to TRBJ2-1; TRBD2 matches at 15 bases. The germline V gene has CDR1 SEHNR and CDR2 FQNEAQ (reference sequence). Germline trimming cut 4 bases from V and 4 bases from J; bases unmatched to any gene: 11. The CDR3 is 19 residues long.

The sample holds a few counts of this clonotype. This may stem from a read error, because a much larger clone lies one nucleotide away. The chain carries TRBV2 and TRBJ2-1; 11 nucleotides agree with TRBD2. Germline V gene lookup returns CDR1 SNHLY and CDR2 FYNNEI. This CDR3 has 13 residues. V lost 8 bases and J lost 6; bases outside the gene matches: 3. Here the CDR3 reads CASLAGGPNEQFF. The CDR3 DNA follows: TGTGCCAGCCTAGCGGGGGGACCCAATGAGCAGTTCTTC.

The V call is TRBV5-1, the J call TRBJ1-2; no clear D. Germline V gene lookup returns CDR1 SGHRS and CDR2 YFSETQ. This CDR3 is 15 amino acids long. V lost 5 bases, J lost 4 bases, and 18 bases lay in between. CDR3 region: CASSFGRTSTYGYTF. The CDR3 nucleotides read TGCGCCAGCAGTTTCGGAAGAACGTCTACCTATGGCTACACCTTC.

This clonotype has at least ten counts. This chain connects TRBV20-1 to TRBJ2-1; 7 nucleotides agree with TRBD2. The V segment lost 6 bases and the J segment 0 bases; nucleotides outside the gene matches: 8. CDR3 size: 15 residues. The germline CDR1 and CDR2 sequences are DFQATT and SNEGSKA (reference sequence). The CDR3 protein is CSAIGASGSYNEQFF. CDR3 sequence (DNA): TGCAGTGCAATCGGGGCTAGCGGCTCCTACAATGAGCAGTTCTTC.

This clonotype was counted between two and nine times. The chain links TRBV7-3 to TRBJ2-1, with 8 positions matching TRBD2. The CDR3 contains 16 residues. With 4 bases clipped from V and 4 bases from J, the junction kept 9 bases outside the gene matches. CDR1 is SGHTA, CDR2 FQGTGA, per germline. As DNA, the CDR3 is TGTGCCAGCAGCTCCATGGGGCGGGGGGCGTACAATGAGCAGTTCTTC. This translates into CASSSMGRGAYNEQFF.

The rearrangement joins TRBV7-2 to TRBJ1-2, with 8 positions matching TRBD1. V dropped 1 base and J dropped 4; count of bases not matched to a gene: 8. The CDR3 length is 16 residues. Germline CDR1 reads SGHTA; CDR2 reads FQGNSA. In nucleotides, the CDR3 is TGTGCCAGCAGCTTAGAAAGGGGAGGACAGGGCTATGGCTACACCTTC. Its translation is CASSLERGGQGYGYTF.

This clonotype was recorded at least ten times. The chain recombines TRBV2 with TRBJ1-1; unclear D gene. V was cut by 9 bases and J by 0 bases, with 14 bases left in between. Per germline, CDR1 SNHLY and CDR2 FYNNEI. The CDR3 consists of 14 residues. The CDR3 nucleotides read TGTGCCAGGCGAGGTTGGGTCATGAACACTGAAGCTTTCTTT. It is translated as CARRGWVMNTEAFF.

Concerning this clonotype: One base separates it from a far larger clone, so it is likely a read error. This likely comes from a read error, as the CDR3 has no conserved phenylalanine or tryptophan at its end. The chain carries TRBV7-9 and TRBJ2-1; 11 nucleotides line up with TRBD2. Germline lookup yields CDR1 SEHNR and CDR2 FQNEAQ (reference sequence). Trimming took 7 bases from V and 5 from J; bases not matched to a gene: 7. CDR3 length: 15 residues. The CDR3 reads CASTPTGLADNEQFL. The DNA for the CDR3 is TGTGCCAGCACTCCTACGGGACTAGCGGACAATGAGCAGTTCCTC.

This clonotype was seen repeatedly, ten times or more. Here the CDR3 reads CASSVRSGGWGGFLNTDTQYF. CDR3 DNA sequence: TGTGCCAGCAGTGTTCGCTCAGGGGGTTGGGGGGGGTTCTTAAACACAGATACGCAGTATTTT. The rearrangement uses TRBV6-2 or TRBV6-3 and TRBJ2-3; D is tentatively TRBD1 or TRBD2 (7 bases each). Per germline, CDR1 MNHEY and CDR2 SVGEGT. CDR3 length: 21 residues. V was shortened by 5 bases and J by 2 bases, with 32 bases between the two germline ends.

V gene TRBV6-4 combines with J gene TRBJ1-2; weak D call: TRBD1 (5 bases). V was pared by 8 bases and J by 7 bases, with 11 bases between. CDR3 size: 11 residues. Germline V gives CDR1 MRHNA, CDR2 SNTAGT. The CDR3 sequence: CASWDDFGYTF. Written as DNA, the CDR3 is TGTGCCAGCTGGGACGATTTTGGCTACACCTTC.

The rearrangement uses TRBV7-2 and TRBJ2-1, with 7 bases identical to TRBD2. Germline V gene lookup returns CDR1 SGHTA and CDR2 FQGNSA. Trimming at V came to 2 bases and at J to 6 bases, leaving 4 bases not matched to a gene. The CDR3 totals 14 residues. The CDR3 reads CASSLSGIFNEQFF. The DNA for the CDR3 is TGTGCCAGCAGCTTAAGCGGGATCTTCAATGAGCAGTTCTTC.

This clonotype was detected only a few times. The chain recombines TRBV7-3 with TRBJ2-7; D not resolved. Germline loops: CDR1 SGHTA, CDR2 FQGTGA. CDR3 size: 16 residues. With 5 bases removed from V and 5 bases from J, the gap between germline ends came to 22 bases. The CDR3 DNA sequence: TGTGCCAGCAGCCCATCACTTGGGGATAGGGTGGACGAGCAGTACGTC. Encoded protein: CASSPSLGDRVDEQYV.

J is TRBJ2-5 and V is TRBV20-1; tentatively, D is TRBD2 (5 bases). Germline values: CDR1 DFQATT, CDR2 SNEGSKA (reference sequence). V was cut by 5 bases and J by 5 bases, with 15 bases left in between. The CDR3 extends over 13 amino acids. The CDR3 spells CSALNSEMETQYF. The CDR3 region has the DNA TGCAGTGCTCTCAATAGCGAAATGGAGACCCAGTACTTC.

The sample holds many counts of this clonotype. The CDR3 nucleotides read TGTGCCAGTAGGGTCAGGGGAGGGGGCGCCTCGAATAGCAATCAGCCCCAGCATTTT. This codes for CASRVRGGGASNSNQPQHF. The chain is built from TRBV19 and TRBJ1-5, with 7 bases lining up with TRBD1. CDR3 length: 19 amino acids. Unmatched junction bases numbered 17, after V lost 6 bases and J lost 0 bases. Germline-derived CDR1 and CDR2 are LNHDA and SQIVND (reference sequence).

This clonotype was detected ten times or more. The chain links TRBV27 to TRBJ2-7, with 13 bases that match TRBD2. The V segment lost 2 bases and the J segment 8 bases; nucleotides outside the gene matches: 3. Germline values: CDR1 MNHEY, CDR2 SMNVEV (reference sequence). The CDR3 runs 14 residues. The CDR3 spells CASSLRLAGGQQYF. For the CDR3, the DNA is TGTGCCAGCAGTTTAAGACTAGCGGGAGGTCAGCAGTACTTC.

This clonotype was recorded at least ten times. The chain is built from TRBV10-3 and TRBJ2-1; D perhaps matches TRBD2 (6 bases). The germline CDR1 and CDR2 sequences are ENHRY and SYGVKD. Trimming cost V 6 bases and J 5 bases, with 29 bases left between them. CDR3 length: 19 amino acids. The CDR3 sequence is CAIRGTRGNENQRNNEQFF. Written as DNA, the CDR3 is TGTGCCATCAGGGGGACTCGGGGCAACGAAAACCAGCGGAACAATGAGCAGTTCTTC.

This clonotype was recorded a few times. Germline is not matched at one junction end, which may reflect a read error. V is TRBV18 and J is TRBJ2-6, with D unresolved. Looked up from germline, CDR1 is KGHSH and CDR2 is LQKENI. The CDR3 is 15 amino acids. CDR3 in DNA: TGTGCCAGCCCACCTGACACCTCTGGGGCCAACGTCCTGACTTTC. It translates to CASPPDTSGANVLTF.

This clonotype was recorded only once. The germline gene is not matched at one end of the junction; a read error may be the cause. J is TRBJ2-2 and V is TRBV27; the D gene is possibly TRBD2 (6 bases). This CDR3 has 16 amino acids. CDR1 and CDR2 (germline): MNHEY, SMNVEV (reference sequence). CDR3 amino acids: CASRLFAGPGTGELFF. The DNA of the CDR3 is TGTGCCAGCAGGTTATTCGCGGGGCCGGGCACCGGGGAGCTGTTTTTT.